This T cell receptor (beta chain) was documented in a study of CD8 T cells in Susac syndrome. V lost 3 bases to trimming and J lost 4 bases, with 15 bases between them. Germline V gives CDR1 SQVTM, CDR2 ANQGSEA. The CDR3 runs 14 residues. Reverse transcription of roughly 0.45 to 1 ug RNA was performed with random hexamers. TCRdb re-derived calls from the immunoSEQ multiplex PCR reads in MiXCR, one entry per CDR3 protein. This table holds about 400,000 distinct CDR3 sequences, more than 80% found once. The chain couples TRBV29-1 to TRBJ1-2; weak D call: TRBD1 (5 bases). The sample was CD8+ T cells from PBMCs. The TCR was taken from a human donor with multiple sclerosis. CDR3 coding DNA: TGCAGCGTTGACTCCGGGGGGGGATCCTATGGCTACACCTTC. Its translation is CSVDSGGGSYGYTF.